The 30 T cell receptor beta chains reported below all come from one sample, sequenced in a study of shared clonotypes between healthy human individuals. Sequencing used immunoSEQ multiplex PCR; TCRdb keeps in-frame clones, though not all of them. The table has roughly 1,100,000 clones, around 76% seen once. Sequenced sample: memory CD4+ T cells sorted from blood. Noted subset: CD45RA-negative fraction. Receptors were obtained from a man between 18 and 35 years old in good health.

The V and J genes are TRBV19 and TRBJ2-1, with 8 bases that match TRBD1. Looked up from germline, CDR1 is LNHDA and CDR2 is SQIVND (reference sequence). This CDR3 has 16 amino acids. V was clipped by 3 bases and J by 3 bases; unmatched bases: 7. CDR3 sequence reads: CASSILRTGNYNEQFF. In DNA form, the CDR3 reads TGTGCCAGTAGTATCCTTAGGACAGGGAACTACAATGAGCAGTTCTTC.

The rearrangement joins TRBV7-2 to TRBJ1-1; no reliable D call. Trimming took off 5 bases at V and 5 bases at J, with 15 bases between the two ends. This CDR3 contains 14 residues. Germline lookup yields CDR1 SGHTA and CDR2 FQGNSA. CDR3 region: CASSHGPALTEAFF. CDR3 DNA sequence: TGTGCCAGCAGCCACGGACCGGCTCTAACTGAAGCTTTCTTT. Variable domain in full (rest from reference TRBV7-2 and TRBJ1-1): GAGVSQSPSNKVTEKGKDVELRCDPISGHTALYWYRQSLGQGLEFLIYFQGNSAPDKSGLPSDRFSAERTGGSVSTLTIQRTQQEDSAVYLCASSHGPALTEAFFGQGTRLTVV.

The chain joins TRBV5-1 to TRBJ1-4, with D unresolved. There are 14 residues in the CDR3. V lost 5 bases and J lost 2, with 10 bases in between. Looked up from germline, CDR1 is SGHRS and CDR2 is YFSETQ. Written as DNA, the CDR3 is TGCGCCAGCAGGGCGGGCCGGACTAATGAAAAACTGTTTTTT. Protein product: CASRAGRTNEKLFF.

This clone was observed a single time. CDR3 DNA: TGCAGCGTCAAAGGACTAGCGGGATTCGCAGATACGCAGTATTTT. It specifies CSVKGLAGFADTQYF. The chain combines TRBV29-1 with TRBJ2-3; 12 bases fit TRBD2. Germline V CDR1 and CDR2: SQVTM, ANQGSEA. After removal of 6 bases from V and 4 bases from J, the junction contained 8 bases not matched to a gene. This CDR3 is 15 amino acids long.

The chain joins TRBV19 to TRBJ1-2, with a tentative D call TRBD1 (5 bases). Germline V gene sequence: CDR1 LNHDA, CDR2 SQIVND (reference sequence). V was shortened by 2 bases and J by 10 bases, with 14 bases between the two germline ends. The CDR3 loop spans 13 amino acids. CDR3 coding DNA: TGTGCCAGTAGTATATCACGGGACGGATTCTACACCTTC. Encoded protein: CASSISRDGFYTF.

Regarding this clone: Additional DNA sequences in this sample encode the identical CDR3. The chain employs TRBV12-5 and TRBJ1-6, with D possibly TRBD1 on 5 matching bases. Germline CDR1 and CDR2: LGHNT and FRNRAP. Trimming removed 6 bases from V and 7 bases from J, with 10 bases in between. The CDR3 sequence is 13 residues long. CDR3 in DNA: TGTGCTAGTGGAGCAGGGTTGAATTCACCCCTCCACTTT. Translated, it gives CASGAGLNSPLHF.

This clone was recorded only once. Other DNA variants within this sample encode the same CDR3. This chain connects TRBV5-4 to TRBJ2-5, with 8 bases identical to TRBD1. Germline CDR1 and CDR2: SGHNT and YYREEE (reference sequence). CDR3 length equals 14 residues. V lost 0 bases, J lost 4 bases, and 2 bases stayed unmatched. CDR3 DNA sequence: TGTGCCAGCAGCTTGGGAGGACAGGGAGAGACCCAGTACTTC. Its translation: CASSLGGQGETQYF. The entire variable domain, with the rest obtained from reference TRBV5-4 and TRBJ2-5, is as follows: ETGVTQSPTHLIKTRGQQVTLRCSSQSGHNTVSWYQQALGQGPQFIFQYYREEENGRGNFPPRFSGLQFPNYSSELNVNALELDDSALYLCASSLGGQGETQYFGPGTRLLVL.

This chain connects TRBV28 to TRBJ2-5, with 8 bases that match TRBD1. This CDR3 has 15 residues. The J segment lost 5 bases and the V segment lost 5 bases, leaving 10 bases of the junction unmatched. CDR1 and CDR2 from the germline V gene are MDHEN and SYDVKM. The CDR3 region has the DNA TGTGCCAGCAGTCACGGGACAGGCTATAGGGAGACCCAGTACTTC. The encoded protein is CASSHGTGYRETQYF.

CDR3 loop: CASSIGLQHWLAGSYEQYF. DNA for the CDR3: TGTGCCAGTAGTATTGGGTTGCAACACTGGCTAGCGGGATCCTACGAGCAGTACTTC. The chain recombines TRBV19 with TRBJ2-7; 9 positions match TRBD2. CDR1 is LNHDA and CDR2 is SQIVND in the germline V gene (reference sequence). The CDR3 spans 19 residues. V was clipped by 3 bases and J by 1 base; unmatched bases: 16.

This clone has just a few counts. The chain carries TRBV5-1 and TRBJ2-2; D is ambiguous. Germline assignment: CDR1 SGHRS and CDR2 YFSETQ. The CDR3 is 13 amino acids. V lost 4 bases, J lost 7 bases, and 11 bases lay in between. The CDR3: CASSRSLDGELFF. Written as DNA, the CDR3 is TGCGCCAGCAGCCGCTCACTGGACGGGGAGCTGTTTTTT. The variable domain in full, with the rest retrieved from reference TRBV5-1 and TRBJ2-2, is KAGVTQTPRYLIKTRGQQVTLSCSPISGHRSVSWYQQTPGQGLQFLFEYFSETQRNKGNFPGRFSGRQFSNSRSEMNVSTLELGDSALYLCASSRSLDGELFFGEGSRLTVL.

The CDR3 region is CASSSLPGGVSDTQYF. CDR3 coding DNA: TGCGCCAGCAGCTCCCTCCCGGGGGGAGTATCCGATACGCAGTATTTT. V and J are TRBV5-1 and TRBJ2-3, with TRBD2 identical over 7 bases. The V gene end was trimmed by 3 bases and the J gene end by 6 bases; junction bases not matched to a gene: 13. This CDR3 is built from 16 residues. The germline V gene has CDR1 SGHRS and CDR2 YFSETQ.

This chain links TRBV29-1 with TRBJ2-1; D assignment may be TRBD1 or TRBD2 (5 bases each). The germline V gene encodes CDR1 SQVTM and CDR2 ANQGSEA. CDR3 length equals 13 residues. V was shortened by 8 bases and J by 1 base, with 12 bases between the two germline ends. Here the CDR3 DNA reads TGCAGCACCCCGGGGCTTTCCTACAATGAGCAGTTCTTC. Its protein product is CSTPGLSYNEQFF.

This rearrangement joins TRBV6-5 to TRBJ2-1, with 13 bases aligning to TRBD2. V was clipped by 0 bases and J by 5 bases; unmatched bases: 1. Per germline, CDR1 MNHEY and CDR2 SVGAGI. The CDR3 extends over 16 amino acids. CDR3 in DNA: TGTGCCAGCAGTTACTCAGGACTAGCGGGAGACAATGAGCAGTTCTTC. It encodes CASSYSGLAGDNEQFF.

This chain joins TRBV4-2 and TRBJ1-2, with D perhaps TRBD1 (5 bases). Germline-derived CDR1 and CDR2 are LGHNA and YNFKEQ. CDR3 length equals 13 residues. Trimming removed 4 bases from V and 4 bases from J, with 10 bases in between. This CDR3 is CASSPREGYGYTF. CDR3 nucleotide sequence: TGTGCCAGCAGCCCCAGGGAGGGCTATGGCTACACCTTC.

In its sample, this clone was seen a few times. V and J are TRBV13 and TRBJ2-3; tentative D call: TRBD1 (5 bases). Germline V lookup: CDR1 PRHDT, CDR2 FYEKMQ (reference sequence). Trimming cost V 3 bases and J 0 bases, with 22 bases left between them. There are 19 residues in the CDR3. The chain's CDR3 is CASSLTIARGGPSTDTQYF. The DNA for the CDR3 is TGTGCCAGCAGCTTGACGATTGCAAGGGGTGGCCCTAGCACAGATACGCAGTATTTT.

The V call is TRBV5-1, the J call TRBJ2-1; D ambiguous. Germline V gene lookup returns CDR1 SGHRS and CDR2 YFSETQ. V gave up 7 bases and J gave up 7 bases, with 30 bases separating them. This CDR3 spans 18 amino acids. CDR3: CASRPSSSAARDRNEQFF. Here the CDR3 DNA reads TGCGCCAGCCGACCCAGCTCAAGTGCGGCCCGCGATCGGAATGAGCAGTTCTTC.

A note on this clone: The germline gene is not matched at one end of the junction; a read error may be the cause. This chain uses TRBV12-5 with TRBJ2-7; 10 positions match TRBD2. The CDR3 covers 16 residues. The germline V gene has CDR1 LGHNT and CDR2 FRNRAP. CDR3 sequence reads: CASGLALAGVSDEQYF. In DNA form, the CDR3 reads TGTGCTAGTGGTTTGGCTCTAGCGGGAGTCTCCGACGAGCAGTACTTC.

CDR3 bases: TGTGCCTGGGAAAAACAGGGGAACACTGAAGCTTTCTTT. It specifies CAWEKQGNTEAFF. The V gene is TRBV30, the J gene TRBJ1-1, with a tentative D call TRBD1 (6 bases). CDR1 is GTSNPN, CDR2 SVGIG, per germline (reference sequence). Trimming cost V 5 bases and J 1 base, with 11 bases left between them. This CDR3 has 13 amino acids.

This clone was recorded only once. The chain uses TRBV4-3 and TRBJ2-1; D gene ambiguous. The germline V gene encodes CDR1 LGHNA and CDR2 YSLEER. This CDR3 is 16 amino acids long. V was shortened by 1 base and J by 0 bases, with 10 bases between the two germline ends. In DNA form, the CDR3 reads TGCGCCAGCAGCCAAGTAGGCGGACCCTCCTACAATGAGCAGTTCTTC. Protein sequence: CASSQVGGPSYNEQFF.

The chain recombines TRBV2 with TRBJ2-5, with D unclear. This CDR3 region has 13 residues. The germline gives CDR1 SNHLY, CDR2 FYNNEI. V lost 5 bases and J 5 bases, leaving 12 bases between the germline ends. CDR3 protein: CASSLTLMETQYF. The CDR3 region has the DNA TGTGCCAGCAGTCTAACATTAATGGAGACCCAGTACTTC.

The rearrangement links TRBV10-3 to TRBJ1-3; D possibly corresponds to TRBD1 (6 bases). This CDR3 contains 15 residues. The V gene's germline CDR1 is ENHRY and CDR2 SYGVKD. V was shortened by 3 bases and J by 3 bases, with 12 bases between the two germline ends. The CDR3 nucleotides read TGTGCCATCAGTGATACAGGGAAGTTTGGAAACACCATATATTTT. Protein product: CAISDTGKFGNTIYF.

The CDR3 DNA reads TGTGCCAGCAGGCATGGACATCAAGAGACCTACGAGCAGTACTTC. It codes for CASRHGHQETYEQYF. The chain recombines TRBV6-5 with TRBJ2-7; TRBD1 is a possible D gene (5 bases). CDR1 and CDR2 (germline): MNHEY, SVGAGI. V lost 6 bases, J lost 2 bases, and 17 bases lay in between. The CDR3 has 15 residues.

The chain is built from TRBV7-3 and TRBJ2-5; D is perhaps TRBD1 or TRBD2 (5 bases each). V dropped 5 bases and J dropped 3 bases, with 16 bases sitting between them. The CDR3 sequence is 15 residues long. Germline V gene data show CDR1 as SGHTA and CDR2 as FQGTGA. CDR3 amino acids: CASSPNGTPKETQYF. As DNA, the CDR3 is TGTGCCAGCAGCCCGAATGGGACCCCGAAAGAGACCCAGTACTTC. Based on the CDR3 plus reference TRBV7-3 and TRBJ2-5, the full variable domain is GAGVSQTPSNKVTEKGKYVELRCDPISGHTALYWYRQSLGQGPEFLIYFQGTGAADDSGLPNDRFFAVRPEGSVSTLKIQRTERGDSAVYLCASSPNGTPKETQYFGPGTRLLVL.

Notes on this clone: The junction differs from germline at one of its ends, possibly a read error. The rearrangement uses TRBV30 and TRBJ2-2; D is possibly TRBD1 or TRBD2 (5 bases each). Germline CDR1 GTSNPN, CDR2 SVGIG (reference sequence). The CDR3 has 11 residues. In DNA, the CDR3 is TGTGCCTGGAGTGACAGGTGGGGAGCTGTTTTT. Translating it yields CAWSDRWGAVF.

V gene TRBV5-6 combines with J gene TRBJ2-1; possible D gene TRBD2, 5 bases. Trimming took 4 bases from V and 1 from J, leaving 15 bases between them. The CDR3 has 16 amino acids. CDR1 and CDR2 (germline): SGHDT, YYEEEE. In DNA, the CDR3 is TGTGCCAGCAGCATCGGGGTATATAGTTCCTACAATGAGCAGTTCTTC. This gives the protein CASSIGVYSSYNEQFF. Filled out from reference TRBV5-6 and TRBJ2-1, the complete variable domain reads DAGVTQSPTHLIKTRGQQVTLRCSPKSGHDTVSWYQQALGQGPQFIFQYYEEEERQRGNFPDRFSGHQFPNYSSELNVNALLLGDSALYLCASSIGVYSSYNEQFFGPGTRLTVL.

This chain links TRBV7-2 with TRBJ1-2; possible D gene TRBD1, 5 bases. Trimming left V 1 base short and J 4 bases short, with 7 bases between. Germline V gene sequence: CDR1 SGHTA, CDR2 FQGNSA. The CDR3 contains 13 residues. CDR3 bases: TGTGCCAGCAGCTTAGGAGGGGCCTATGGCTACACCTTC. Amino acid sequence: CASSLGGAYGYTF.

This rearrangement joins TRBV5-1 to TRBJ2-3; D is perhaps TRBD1 (5 bases). V was pared by 6 bases and J by 6 bases, with 14 bases between. CDR3 length: 13 amino acids. Per the germline V gene, CDR1 is SGHRS and CDR2 is YFSETQ. The CDR3 sequence: CASKGPAWDTQYF. CDR3 nucleotides: TGCGCCAGCAAGGGGCCAGCATGGGATACGCAGTATTTT.

The sample holds one count of this clone. The chain joins TRBV5-4 to TRBJ2-1, with D uncertain. Germline CDR1 SGHNT, CDR2 YYREEE (reference sequence). Deletions cut 0 bases from V and 6 bases from J, with 7 bases between. The CDR3 totals 13 residues. The CDR3 loop reads CASSLDRVNEQFF. As DNA, the CDR3 is TGTGCCAGCAGCTTGGATAGGGTCAATGAGCAGTTCTTC.

In this sample, this clone turned up once. The chain recombines TRBV7-6 with TRBJ2-5; D perhaps matches TRBD1 (5 bases). From germline, CDR1 is SGHVS and CDR2 FNYEAQ. Trimming removed 5 bases from V and 6 bases from J, with 13 bases in between. The CDR3 is 13 amino acids. The DNA of the CDR3 is TGTGCCAGCAGCGCCGACAGCCTTAAGACCCAGTACTTC. Translation: CASSADSLKTQYF.

V is TRBV7-9 and J is TRBJ1-1; D may be TRBD1 (6 bases). CDR3 size: 15 residues. V lost 1 base to trimming and J lost 4 bases, with 13 bases between them. The germline V gene has CDR1 SEHNR and CDR2 FQNEAQ (reference sequence). Written as DNA, the CDR3 is TGTGCCAGCAGCTTAGACGGCAGGGGAGTCACTGAAGCTTTCTTT. It yields the protein CASSLDGRGVTEAFF.